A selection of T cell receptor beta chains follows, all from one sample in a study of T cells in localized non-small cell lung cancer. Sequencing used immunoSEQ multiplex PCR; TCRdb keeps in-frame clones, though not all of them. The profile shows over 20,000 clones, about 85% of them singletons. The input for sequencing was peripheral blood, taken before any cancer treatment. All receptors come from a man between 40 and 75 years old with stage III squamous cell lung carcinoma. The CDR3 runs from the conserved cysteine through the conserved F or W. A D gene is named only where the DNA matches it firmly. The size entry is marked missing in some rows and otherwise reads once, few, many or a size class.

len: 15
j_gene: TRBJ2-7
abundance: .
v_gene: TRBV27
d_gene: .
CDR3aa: CASSYRDPSSYEQYF
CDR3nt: TGTGCCAGCAGTTACAGGGACCCCAGCTCCTACGAGCAGTACTTC

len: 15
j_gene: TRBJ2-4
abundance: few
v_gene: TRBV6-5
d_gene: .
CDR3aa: CASSYSRGAKNIQYF
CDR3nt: TGTGCCAGCAGTTACTCGAGAGGGGCCAAAAACATTCAGTACTTC

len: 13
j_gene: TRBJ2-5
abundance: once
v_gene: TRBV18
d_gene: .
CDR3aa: CASSPLRVETQYF
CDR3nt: TGTGCCAGCTCACCCCTCAGGGTGGAGACCCAGTACTTC

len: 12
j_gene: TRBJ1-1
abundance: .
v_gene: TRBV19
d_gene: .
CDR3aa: CASSKATTEAFF
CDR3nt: TGTGCCAGTAGTAAGGCGACCACTGAAGCTTTCTTT

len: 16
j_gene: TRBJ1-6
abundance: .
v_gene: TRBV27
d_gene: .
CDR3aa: CASSLYVSSYNSPLHF
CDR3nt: TGTGCCAGCAGTTTATATGTGAGCTCCTATAATTCACCCCTCCACTTT

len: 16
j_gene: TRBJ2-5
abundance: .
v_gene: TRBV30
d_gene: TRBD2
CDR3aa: CAWSGTGLAGLETQYF
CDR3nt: TGTGCCTGGAGTGGGACGGGACTAGCGGGGCTGGAGACCCAGTACTTC

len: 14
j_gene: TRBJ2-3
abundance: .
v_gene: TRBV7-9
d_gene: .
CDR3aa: CASSLNWGTDTQYF
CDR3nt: TGTGCCAGCAGCTTAAATTGGGGCACAGATACGCAGTATTTT

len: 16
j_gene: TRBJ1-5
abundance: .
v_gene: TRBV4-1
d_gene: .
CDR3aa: CASSLVGPPVDQPQHF
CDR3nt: TGCGCCAGCAGCCTCGTGGGACCCCCGGTAGACCAGCCCCAGCATTTT

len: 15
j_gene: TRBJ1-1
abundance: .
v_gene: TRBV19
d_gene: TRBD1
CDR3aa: CASSIGGQGNTEAFF
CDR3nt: TGTGCCAGTAGTATAGGGGGACAGGGGAACACTGAAGCTTTCTTT

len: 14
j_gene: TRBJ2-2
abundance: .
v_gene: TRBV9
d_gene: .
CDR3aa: CASSVDRDTGELFF
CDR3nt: TGTGCCAGCAGCGTAGACAGGGATACCGGGGAGCTGTTTTTT

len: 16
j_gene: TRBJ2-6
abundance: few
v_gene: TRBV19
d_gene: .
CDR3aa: CASSASGVSGANVLTF
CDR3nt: TGTGCCAGTAGTGCTTCAGGAGTCTCTGGGGCCAACGTCCTGACTTTC

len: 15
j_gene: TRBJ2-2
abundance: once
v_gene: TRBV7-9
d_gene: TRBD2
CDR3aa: CASSRPGLDAGELFF
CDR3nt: TGTGCCAGCAGCAGACCGGGACTAGACGCCGGGGAGCTGTTTTTT

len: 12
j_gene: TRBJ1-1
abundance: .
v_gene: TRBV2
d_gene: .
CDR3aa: CASSRWNTEAFF
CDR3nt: TGTGCCAGCAGTCGGTGGAACACTGAAGCTTTCTTT

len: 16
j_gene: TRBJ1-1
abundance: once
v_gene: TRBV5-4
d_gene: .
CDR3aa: CASSSGTRVMNTEAFF
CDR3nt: TGTGCCAGCAGCTCGGGGACCCGGGTAATGAACACTGAAGCTTTCTTT

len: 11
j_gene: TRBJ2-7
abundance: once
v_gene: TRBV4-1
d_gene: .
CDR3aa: CASSQEGEQYF
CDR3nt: TGCGCCAGCAGCCAAGAGGGCGAGCAGTACTTC

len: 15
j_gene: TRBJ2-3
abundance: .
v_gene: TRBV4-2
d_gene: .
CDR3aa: CASSQDGDSTDTQYF
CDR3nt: TGTGCCAGCAGCCAAGATGGGGACTCCACAGATACGCAGTATTTT

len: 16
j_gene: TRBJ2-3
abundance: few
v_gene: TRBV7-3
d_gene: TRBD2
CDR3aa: CASSLTRLAGADTQYF
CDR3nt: TGTGCCAGCAGCTTAACAAGACTAGCGGGGGCAGATACGCAGTATTTT

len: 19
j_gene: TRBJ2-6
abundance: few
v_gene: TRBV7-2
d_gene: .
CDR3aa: CASSLGLGNLPSGANVLTF
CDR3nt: TGTGCCAGCAGCTTAGGTCTCGGGAACTTACCCTCTGGGGCCAACGTCCTGACTTTC

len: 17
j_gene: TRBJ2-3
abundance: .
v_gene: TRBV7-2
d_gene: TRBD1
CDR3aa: CASSSGPGTGSTDTQYF
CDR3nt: TGTGCCAGCAGCTCAGGTCCTGGGACAGGGAGCACAGATACGCAGTATTTT

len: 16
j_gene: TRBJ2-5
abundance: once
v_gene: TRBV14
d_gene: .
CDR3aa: CASSPFTGLGPETQYF
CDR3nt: TGTGCCAGCAGCCCATTTACGGGACTCGGCCCCGAGACCCAGTACTTC

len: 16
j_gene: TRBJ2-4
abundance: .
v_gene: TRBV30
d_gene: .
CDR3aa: CAWSTKTVLAKNIQYF
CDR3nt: TGTGCCTGGAGTACCAAGACAGTTCTAGCCAAAAACATTCAGTACTTC

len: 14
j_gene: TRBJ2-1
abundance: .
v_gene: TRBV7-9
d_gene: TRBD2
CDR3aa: CATHLAGQWNEQFF
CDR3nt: TGTGCCACCCATCTAGCGGGGCAATGGAATGAGCAGTTCTTC

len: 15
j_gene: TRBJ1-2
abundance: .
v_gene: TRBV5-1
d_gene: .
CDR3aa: CASSLEGNKNYGYTF
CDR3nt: TGCGCCAGCAGCTTGGAGGGGAACAAAAACTATGGCTACACCTTC

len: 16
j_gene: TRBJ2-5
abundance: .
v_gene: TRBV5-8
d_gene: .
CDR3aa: CASSLRGAVAQETQYF
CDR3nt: TGTGCCAGCAGCTTGAGGGGGGCAGTAGCCCAAGAGACCCAGTACTTC

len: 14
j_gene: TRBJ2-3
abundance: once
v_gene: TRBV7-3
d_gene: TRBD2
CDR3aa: CASSTTSGGNTQYF
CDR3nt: TGTGCCAGCAGCACTACTAGCGGGGGGAATACGCAGTATTTT

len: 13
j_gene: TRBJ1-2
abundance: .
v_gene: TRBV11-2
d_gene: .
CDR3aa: CASKKGGDYGYTF
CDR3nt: TGTGCCAGCAAGAAGGGGGGGGACTATGGCTACACCTTC

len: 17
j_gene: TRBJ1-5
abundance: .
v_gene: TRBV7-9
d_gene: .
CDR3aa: CASSLRDPKGGNQPQHF
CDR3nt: TGTGCCAGCAGCCTCCGGGACCCCAAGGGAGGCAATCAGCCCCAGCATTTT

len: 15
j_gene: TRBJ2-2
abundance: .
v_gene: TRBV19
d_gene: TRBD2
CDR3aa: CASRLAGGHTGELFF
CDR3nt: TGTGCCAGTAGACTAGCGGGGGGGCACACCGGGGAGCTGTTTTTT

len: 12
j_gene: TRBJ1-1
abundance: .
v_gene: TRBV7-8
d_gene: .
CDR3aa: CASSKYLGLAFF
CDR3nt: TGTGCCAGCAGCAAATATCTGGGCTTAGCTTTCTTT

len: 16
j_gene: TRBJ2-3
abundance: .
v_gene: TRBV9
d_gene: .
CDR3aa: CASSVHIRSPTDTQYF
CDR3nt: TGTGCCAGCAGCGTGCATATTAGATCACCTACAGATACGCAGTATTTT

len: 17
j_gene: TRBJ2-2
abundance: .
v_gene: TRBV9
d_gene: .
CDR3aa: CASSVTQGWANTGELFF
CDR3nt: TGTGCCAGCAGCGTAACGCAGGGATGGGCGAACACCGGGGAGCTGTTTTTT

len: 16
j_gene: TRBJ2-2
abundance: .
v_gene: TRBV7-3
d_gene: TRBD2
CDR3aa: CASSLGGRGVGGELFF
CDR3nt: TGTGCCAGCAGCTTAGGCGGGAGGGGCGTAGGCGGGGAGCTGTTTTTT

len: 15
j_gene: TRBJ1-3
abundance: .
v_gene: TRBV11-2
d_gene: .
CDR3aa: CASSLGRSSGNTIYF
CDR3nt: TGTGCCAGCAGCTTAGGGCGGAGCTCTGGAAACACCATATATTTT